This TCR beta chain was profiled in a study of blood T cell repertoires in COVID-19. Looking at the study overall: PBMCs, B-cell-depleted T cells, or T cells provided the cDNA or gDNA that made up the material.

Sequencing was performed with immunoSEQ multiplex PCR; in TCRdb, only in-frame clones are kept and a portion is missing. This sample yields about 140,000 clones, of which 75% to 85% are seen a single time; about 5% belongs to the top ten. Losses at the gene ends were 3 bases for V and 3 bases for J; bases not matched to a gene: 6. Germline V gene data show CDR1 as ENHRY and CDR2 as SYGVKD. The CDR3 is 16 amino acids. This TCR was recovered from a woman aged 45-65 years with acute or convalescent COVID-19. The sample taken for sequencing was peripheral blood. V gene TRBV10-3 combines with J gene TRBJ2-3; 10 bases agree with TRBD2. CDR3 nucleotide sequence: TGTGCCATCAGTGATTTTAGCGGGGGGACTACAGATACGCAGTATTTT. Translating it yields CAISDFSGGTTDTQYF.